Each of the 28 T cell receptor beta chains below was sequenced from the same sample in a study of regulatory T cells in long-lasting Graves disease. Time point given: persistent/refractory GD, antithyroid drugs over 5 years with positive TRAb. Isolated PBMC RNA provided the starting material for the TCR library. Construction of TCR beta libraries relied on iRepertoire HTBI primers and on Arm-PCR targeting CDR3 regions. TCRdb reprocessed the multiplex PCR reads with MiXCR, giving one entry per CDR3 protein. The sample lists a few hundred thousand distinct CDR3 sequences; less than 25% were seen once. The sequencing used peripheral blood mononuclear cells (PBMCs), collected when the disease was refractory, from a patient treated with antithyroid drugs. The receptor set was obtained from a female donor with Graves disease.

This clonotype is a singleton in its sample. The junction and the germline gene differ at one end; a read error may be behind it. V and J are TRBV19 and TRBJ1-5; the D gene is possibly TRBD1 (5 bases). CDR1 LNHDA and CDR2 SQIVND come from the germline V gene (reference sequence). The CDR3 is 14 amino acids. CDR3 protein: CASSLGLPNQPQHF. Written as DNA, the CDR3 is TGTGCCAGTAGCCTGGGGCTACCCAATCAACCCCAGCATTTT.

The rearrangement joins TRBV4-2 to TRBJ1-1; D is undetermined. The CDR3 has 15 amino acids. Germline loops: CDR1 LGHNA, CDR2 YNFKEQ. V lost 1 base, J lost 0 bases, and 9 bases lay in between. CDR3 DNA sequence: TGTGCCAGCAGCCAAGCGGGAGAGTTGAACACTGAAGCTTTCTTT. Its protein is CASSQAGELNTEAFF.

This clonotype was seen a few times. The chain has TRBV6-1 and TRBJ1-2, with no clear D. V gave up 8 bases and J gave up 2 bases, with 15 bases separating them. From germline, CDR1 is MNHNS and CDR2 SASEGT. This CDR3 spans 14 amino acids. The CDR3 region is CASYADPPNYGYTF. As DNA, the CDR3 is TGTGCCAGCTATGCTGACCCACCCAACTATGGCTACACCTTC.

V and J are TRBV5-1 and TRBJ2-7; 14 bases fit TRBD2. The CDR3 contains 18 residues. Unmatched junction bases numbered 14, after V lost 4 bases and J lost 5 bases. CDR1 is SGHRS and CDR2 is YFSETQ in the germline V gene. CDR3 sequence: CASSRGGTSGSSGDEQYF. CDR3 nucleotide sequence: TGCGCCAGCAGCCGGGGCGGGACTAGCGGGAGCTCAGGCGACGAGCAGTACTTC.

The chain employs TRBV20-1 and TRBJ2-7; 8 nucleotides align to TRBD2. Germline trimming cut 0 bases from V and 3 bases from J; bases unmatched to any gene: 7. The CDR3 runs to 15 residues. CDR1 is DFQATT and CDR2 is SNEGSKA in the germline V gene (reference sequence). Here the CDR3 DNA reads TGCAGTGCTAGAGATATATCGGGGGGGGACTACGAGCAGTACTTC. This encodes CSARDISGGDYEQYF.

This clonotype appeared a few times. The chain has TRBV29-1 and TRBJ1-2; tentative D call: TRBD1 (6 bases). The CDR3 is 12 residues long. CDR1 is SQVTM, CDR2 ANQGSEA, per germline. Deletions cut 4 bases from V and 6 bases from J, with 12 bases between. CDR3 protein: CSVAGQTHGYTF. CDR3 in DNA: TGCAGCGTTGCAGGACAGACCCATGGCTACACCTTC.

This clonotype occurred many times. For the CDR3, the DNA is TGCGCCAGCAGCTCTCTGACGAACACTGAAGCTTTCTTT. Translation: CASSSLTNTEAFF. The chain combines TRBV5-1 with TRBJ1-1; D unclear. The germline V and J ends were trimmed by 3 bases and 1 base, with 7 bases remaining between them. The CDR3 has 13 residues. Per the germline V gene, CDR1 is SGHRS and CDR2 is YFSETQ.

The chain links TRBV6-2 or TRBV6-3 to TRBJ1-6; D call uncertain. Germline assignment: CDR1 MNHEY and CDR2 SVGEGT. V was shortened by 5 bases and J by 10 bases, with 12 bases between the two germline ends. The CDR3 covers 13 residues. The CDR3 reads CASSGGRSSPLHF. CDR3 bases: TGTGCCAGCAGTGGAGGGCGAAGCTCACCCCTCCACTTT.

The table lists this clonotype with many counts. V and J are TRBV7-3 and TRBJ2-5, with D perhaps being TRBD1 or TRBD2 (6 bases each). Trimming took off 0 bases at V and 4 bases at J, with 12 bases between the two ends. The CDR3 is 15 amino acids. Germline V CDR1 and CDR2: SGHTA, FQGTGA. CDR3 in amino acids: CASSLTGGSPETQYF. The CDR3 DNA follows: TGTGCCAGCAGCTTAACGGGGGGCAGTCCAGAGACCCAGTACTTC.

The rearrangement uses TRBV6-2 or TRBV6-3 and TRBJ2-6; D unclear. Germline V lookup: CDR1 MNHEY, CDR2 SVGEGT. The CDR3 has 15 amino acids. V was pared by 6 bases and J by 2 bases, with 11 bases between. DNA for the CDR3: TGTGCCAGCAGACGACATTTTACTGGGGCCAACGTCCTGACTTTC. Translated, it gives CASRRHFTGANVLTF.

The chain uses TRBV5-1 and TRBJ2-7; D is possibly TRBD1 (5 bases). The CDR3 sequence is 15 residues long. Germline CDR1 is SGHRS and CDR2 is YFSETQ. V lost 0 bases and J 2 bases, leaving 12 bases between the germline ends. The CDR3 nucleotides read TGCGCCAGCAGCTTGGATCTGGGGCCGACCTACGAGCAGTACTTC. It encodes CASSLDLGPTYEQYF.

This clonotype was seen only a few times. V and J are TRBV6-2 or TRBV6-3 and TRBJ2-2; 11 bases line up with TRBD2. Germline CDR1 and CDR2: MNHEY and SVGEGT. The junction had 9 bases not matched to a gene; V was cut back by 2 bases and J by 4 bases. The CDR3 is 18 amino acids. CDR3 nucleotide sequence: TGTGCCAGCAGTTACGGTAGTAGCGGGAGGGCCGGCACCGGGGAGCTGTTTTTT. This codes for CASSYGSSGRAGTGELFF.

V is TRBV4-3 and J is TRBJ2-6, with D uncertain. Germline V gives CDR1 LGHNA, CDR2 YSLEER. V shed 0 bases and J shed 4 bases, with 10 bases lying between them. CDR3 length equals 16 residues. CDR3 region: CASSQDNSLGANVLTF. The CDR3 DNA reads TGCGCCAGCAGCCAAGATAACAGCTTAGGGGCCAACGTCCTGACTTTC.

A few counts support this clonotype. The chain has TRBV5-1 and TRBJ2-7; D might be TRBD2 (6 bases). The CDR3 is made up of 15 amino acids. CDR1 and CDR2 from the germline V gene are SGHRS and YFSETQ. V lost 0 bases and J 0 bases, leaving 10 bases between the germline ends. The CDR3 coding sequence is TGCGCCAGCAGCTTGGAGGGGAGGACCTCCTACGAGCAGTACTTC. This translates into CASSLEGRTSYEQYF.

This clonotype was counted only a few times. CDR3 nucleotide sequence: TGCGCCAGCAGCCCGGCAAGGGTTTCCACAGATACGCAGTATTTT. It is translated as CASSPARVSTDTQYF. The chain combines TRBV5-1 with TRBJ2-3; D gene uncertain. Germline assignment: CDR1 SGHRS and CDR2 YFSETQ. The germline V and J ends were trimmed by 4 bases and 2 bases, with 14 bases remaining between them. CDR3 length: 15 residues.

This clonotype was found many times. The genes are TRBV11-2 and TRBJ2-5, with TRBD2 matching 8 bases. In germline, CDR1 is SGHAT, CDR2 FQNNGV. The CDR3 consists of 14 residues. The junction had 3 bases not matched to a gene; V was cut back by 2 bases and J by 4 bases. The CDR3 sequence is CASSLTLAGETQYF. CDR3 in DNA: TGTGCCAGCAGCTTAACGCTAGCGGGAGAGACCCAGTACTTC. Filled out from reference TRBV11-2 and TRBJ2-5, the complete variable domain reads EAGVAQSPRYKIIEKRQSVAFWCNPISGHATLYWYQQILGQGPKLLIQFQNNGVVDDSQLPKDRFSAERLKGVDSTLKIQPAKLEDSAVYLCASSLTLAGETQYFGPGTRLLVL.

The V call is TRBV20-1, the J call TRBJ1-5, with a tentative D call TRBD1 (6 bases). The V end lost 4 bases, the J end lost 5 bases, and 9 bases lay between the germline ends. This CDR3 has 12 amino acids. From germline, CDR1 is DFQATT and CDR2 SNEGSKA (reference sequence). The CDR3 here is CSATTGYQPQHF. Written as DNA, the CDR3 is TGCAGTGCTACCACAGGGTATCAGCCCCAGCATTTT.

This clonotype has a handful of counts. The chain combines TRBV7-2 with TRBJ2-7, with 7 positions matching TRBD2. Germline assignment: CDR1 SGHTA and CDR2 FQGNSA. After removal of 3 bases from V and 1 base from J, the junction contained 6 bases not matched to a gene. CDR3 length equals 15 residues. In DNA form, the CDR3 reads TGTGCCAGCAGCTTGACTAGCATGAATTCCTACGAGCAGTACTTC. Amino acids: CASSLTSMNSYEQYF.

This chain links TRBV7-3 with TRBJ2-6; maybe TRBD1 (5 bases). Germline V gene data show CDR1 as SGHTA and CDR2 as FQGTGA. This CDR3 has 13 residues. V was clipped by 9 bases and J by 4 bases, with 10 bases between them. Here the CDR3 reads CASSKGGANVLTF. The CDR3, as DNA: TGTGCCAGTTCTAAGGGGGGGGCCAACGTCCTGACTTTC. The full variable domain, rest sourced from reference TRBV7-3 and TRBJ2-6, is GAGVSQTPSNKVTEKGKYVELRCDPISGHTALYWYRQSLGQGPEFLIYFQGTGAADDSGLPNDRFFAVRPEGSVSTLKIQRTERGDSAVYLCASSKGGANVLTFGAGSRLTVL.

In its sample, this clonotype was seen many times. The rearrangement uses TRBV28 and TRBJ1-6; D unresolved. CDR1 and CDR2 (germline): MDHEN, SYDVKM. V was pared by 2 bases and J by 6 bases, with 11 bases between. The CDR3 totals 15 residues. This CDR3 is CASSLRAGANSPLHF. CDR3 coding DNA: TGTGCCAGCAGTTTAAGGGCAGGTGCTAATTCACCCCTCCACTTT.

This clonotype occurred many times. CDR3: CASSLGQLSNYGYTF. The CDR3 DNA is TGTGCCAGCAGCTTGGGCCAGCTTTCCAACTATGGCTACACCTTC. The V and J genes are TRBV11-2 and TRBJ1-2; no clear D. This CDR3 has 15 residues. Trimming left V 3 bases short and J 2 bases short, with 13 bases between. The germline CDR1 and CDR2 sequences are SGHAT and FQNNGV.

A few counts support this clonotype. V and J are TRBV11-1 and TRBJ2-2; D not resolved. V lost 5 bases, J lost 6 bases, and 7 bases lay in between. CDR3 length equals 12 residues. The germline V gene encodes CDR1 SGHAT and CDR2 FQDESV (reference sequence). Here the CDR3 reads CASSPWSGELFF. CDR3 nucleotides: TGTGCCAGCAGCCCCTGGTCCGGGGAGCTGTTTTTT.

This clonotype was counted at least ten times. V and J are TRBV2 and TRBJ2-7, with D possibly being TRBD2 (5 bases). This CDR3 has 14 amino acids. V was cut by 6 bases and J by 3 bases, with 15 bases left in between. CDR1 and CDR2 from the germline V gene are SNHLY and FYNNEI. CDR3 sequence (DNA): TGTGCCAGCAGAAATCCCGGGATCCTCTACGAGCAGTACTTC. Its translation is CASRNPGILYEQYF.

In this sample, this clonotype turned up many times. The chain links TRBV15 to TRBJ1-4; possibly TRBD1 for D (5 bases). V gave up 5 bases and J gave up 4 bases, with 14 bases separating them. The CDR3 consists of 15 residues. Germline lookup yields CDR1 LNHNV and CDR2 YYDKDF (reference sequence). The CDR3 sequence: CATSPAGDLNEKLFF. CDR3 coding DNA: TGTGCCACCAGCCCAGCGGGGGACCTTAATGAAAAACTGTTTTTT.

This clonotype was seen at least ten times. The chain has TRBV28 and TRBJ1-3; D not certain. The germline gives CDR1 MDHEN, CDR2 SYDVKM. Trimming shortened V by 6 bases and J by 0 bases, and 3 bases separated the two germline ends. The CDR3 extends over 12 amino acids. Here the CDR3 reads CASRASGNTIYF. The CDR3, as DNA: TGTGCCAGCAGAGCCTCTGGAAACACCATATATTTT.

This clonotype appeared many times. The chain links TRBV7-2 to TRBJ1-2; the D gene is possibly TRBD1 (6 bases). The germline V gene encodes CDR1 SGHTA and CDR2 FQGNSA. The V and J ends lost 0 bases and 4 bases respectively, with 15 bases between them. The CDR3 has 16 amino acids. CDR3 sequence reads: CASSLARGGRSYGYTF. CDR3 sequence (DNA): TGTGCCAGCAGCTTAGCTCGAGGGGGAAGGTCCTATGGCTACACCTTC.

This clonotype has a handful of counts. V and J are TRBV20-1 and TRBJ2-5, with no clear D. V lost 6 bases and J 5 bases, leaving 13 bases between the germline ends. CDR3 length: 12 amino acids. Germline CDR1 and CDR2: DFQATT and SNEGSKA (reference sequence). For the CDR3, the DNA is TGCAGTGCCAAAAGTGTACAGGAGACCCAGTACTTC. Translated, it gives CSAKSVQETQYF.

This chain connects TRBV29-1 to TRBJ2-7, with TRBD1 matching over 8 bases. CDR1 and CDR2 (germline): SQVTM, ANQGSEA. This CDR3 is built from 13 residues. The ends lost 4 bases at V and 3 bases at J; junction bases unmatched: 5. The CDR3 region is CSVAGGAIYEQYF. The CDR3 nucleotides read TGCAGCGTTGCAGGGGGCGCGATCTACGAGCAGTACTTC.